The 21 T cell receptor beta chains presented below share a single source sample, sequenced in a study of metastatic and nonmetastatic thyroid tumors. TCRdb reprocessed the PCR reads via MiXCR. The sample includes 10,000 to 15,000 clones, around a quarter of them seen just once. Until they underwent thyroid surgery, no patient had received any treatment. The sequencing input was tumor tissue. The receptors shown here come from a female donor with papillary thyroid cancer or a benign thyroid nodule (not recorded which). Some clones in this sample may be carry-over from other donors' samples.

This clone was seen many times. V and J are TRBV2 and TRBJ2-2, with 7 bases aligning to TRBD1. The CDR3 spans 14 residues. Trimming took 7 bases from V and 0 from J; bases not matched to a gene: 2. Germline V gene lookup returns CDR1 SNHLY and CDR2 FYNNEI. CDR3 nucleotide sequence: TGTGCCAGCAAACAGGGGCCGAACACCGGGGAGCTGTTTTTT. Translating gives CASKQGPNTGELFF.

J is TRBJ2-6 and V is TRBV20-1, with D possibly being TRBD1 (6 bases). Germline V gene lookup returns CDR1 DFQATT and CDR2 SNEGSKA (reference sequence). Trimming took 3 bases from V and 13 from J, leaving 25 bases between them. The CDR3 is 16 residues long. The CDR3 loop is CSASGQFHSGDKVLTF. Here the CDR3 DNA reads TGCAGTGCTAGTGGCCAGTTCCACTCTGGGGACAAAGTCCTGACTTTC.

In this sample, this clone turned up a few times. This chain joins TRBV15 and TRBJ1-2; D remains ambiguous. Germline-derived CDR1 and CDR2 are LNHNV and YYDKDF (reference sequence). V was cut by 5 bases and J by 1 base, with 8 bases left in between. The CDR3 loop spans 13 amino acids. DNA of the CDR3: TGTGCCACCAGCTCAGGTGTTAACTATGGCTACACCTTC. It is translated as CATSSGVNYGYTF.

V and J are TRBV6-5 and TRBJ2-2; TRBD1 aligns across 9 bases. CDR1 is MNHEY and CDR2 is SVGAGI in the germline V gene. The V and J ends lost 4 bases and 6 bases, in that order; junction bases with no gene match: 9. CDR3 length: 16 residues. The CDR3 spells CASSSPGTGKAGELFF. CDR3 DNA sequence: TGTGCCAGCAGTTCCCCCGGGACAGGGAAGGCCGGGGAGCTGTTTTTT.

The sample holds many counts of this clone. The V gene is TRBV5-1, the J gene TRBJ2-1; the D gene is possibly TRBD2 (6 bases). The V gene's germline CDR1 is SGHRS and CDR2 YFSETQ. This CDR3 contains 16 residues. V gave up 0 bases and J gave up 0 bases, with 10 bases separating them. CDR3 coding DNA: TGCGCCAGCAGCTTGGCAGGCGGGGCCTCCTACAATGAGCAGTTCTTC. This gives the protein CASSLAGGASYNEQFF.

This clone was recorded at least ten times. V is TRBV5-1 and J is TRBJ1-6; no clear D. Trimming pared 0 bases from V and 4 bases from J, leaving 8 bases between. The germline gives CDR1 SGHRS, CDR2 YFSETQ. This CDR3 region has 15 residues. The CDR3: CASSLEGPYNSPLHF. DNA for the CDR3: TGCGCCAGCAGCTTGGAGGGTCCGTATAATTCACCCCTCCACTTT.

The chain carries TRBV28 and TRBJ1-2; no clear D. In germline, CDR1 is MDHEN, CDR2 SYDVKM. Between the trimmed V and J ends, which lost 3 bases and 4 bases, there was a span of 12 bases. CDR3 size: 14 residues. The CDR3 protein is CASSFPVLFYGYTF. In DNA, the CDR3 is TGTGCCAGCAGTTTTCCGGTACTTTTCTATGGCTACACCTTC.

This sequence joins TRBV28 and TRBJ2-7; D gene ambiguous. Trimming cost V 3 bases and J 2 bases, with 5 bases left between them. This CDR3 is built from 12 residues. CDR1 and CDR2 (germline): MDHEN, SYDVKM. The CDR3, as DNA: TGTGCCAGCAGTTTTGCGGCCTACGAGCAGTACTTC. Translating it yields CASSFAAYEQYF.

The V and J genes are TRBV6-5 and TRBJ2-7; possibly TRBD2 for D (6 bases). Trimming left V 2 bases short and J 8 bases short, with 10 bases between. The CDR3 runs 12 residues. Germline V gene lookup returns CDR1 MNHEY and CDR2 SVGAGI. The CDR3 DNA is TGTGCCAGCAGTTACGGTGCGGGGAAGCAGTACTTC. It is translated as CASSYGAGKQYF.

The rearrangement joins TRBV28 to TRBJ2-3; no clear D gene. There are 14 residues in the CDR3. Trimming took 5 bases from V and 4 from J, leaving 13 bases between them. Germline values: CDR1 MDHEN, CDR2 SYDVKM. CDR3: CASSTTGPPDTQYF. CDR3 sequence (DNA): TGTGCCAGCAGTACGACTGGTCCCCCAGATACGCAGTATTTT.

This chain joins TRBV20-1 and TRBJ2-3; unclear D gene. This CDR3 contains 11 residues. The V end was cut by 6 bases, the J end by 5 bases, with 9 bases between. Germline loops: CDR1 DFQATT, CDR2 SNEGSKA (reference sequence). The CDR3 DNA reads as TGCAGTGCCCGACCCCGAGATACGCAGTATTTT. Amino acid sequence: CSARPRDTQYF.

This clone was recorded at least ten times. Just one base apart from a much larger clone, this may be a read error. The V call is TRBV12-3 or TRBV12-4, the J call TRBJ2-7; 12 positions match TRBD2. The CDR3 runs to 17 residues. The CDR3 loop reads CASSIANLAGGPHEQYF. For the CDR3, the DNA is TGTGCCAGCAGTATAGCTAACCTAGCGGGAGGGCCCCACGAGCAGTACTTC.

This clone was picked up a small number of times. One junction end does not reproduce the germline sequence, and a read error may be involved. This sample also contains other DNA sequences that code for the same CDR3. The chain couples TRBV6-1 to TRBJ2-7, with D uncertain. CDR1 and CDR2 (germline): MNHNS, SASEGT. The CDR3 covers 13 residues. DNA of the CDR3: TGTGCCAGTAGTGAAGCTCTTTTTGTCTTGCAGTACTTC. Encoded protein: CASSEALFVLQYF.

The V gene is TRBV28, the J gene TRBJ2-2; 11 bases agree with TRBD2. The V segment lost 9 bases and the J segment 1 base; nucleotides outside the gene matches: 1. The V gene's germline CDR1 is MDHEN and CDR2 SYDVKM. The CDR3 length is 14 residues. CDR3 loop: CASSGRGNTGELFF. The DNA for the CDR3 is TGTGCCAGTAGCGGGAGGGGGAACACCGGGGAGCTGTTTTTT.

This chain connects TRBV6-2 or TRBV6-3 to TRBJ2-1; maybe TRBD1 (6 bases). Germline values: CDR1 MNHEY, CDR2 SVGEGT. This CDR3 is 14 amino acids long. Trimming removed 0 bases from V and 7 bases from J, with 10 bases in between. The CDR3: CASSYSAGVNEQFF. The CDR3, as DNA: TGTGCCAGCAGTTACTCTGCAGGGGTGAATGAGCAGTTCTTC.

This clone was seen a handful of times. V usage is TRBV27 and J usage is TRBJ2-7, with TRBD2 matching over 7 bases. Germline V gene data show CDR1 as MNHEY and CDR2 as SMNVEV (reference sequence). The CDR3 spans 14 residues. Trimming cost V 6 bases and J 6 bases; bases outside gene matches: 11. The CDR3 is CASSRTGTTREQYF. The DNA for the CDR3 is TGTGCCAGCAGCCGTACCGGGACTACTCGCGAGCAGTACTTC.

This clone occurred a few times. The germline gene is not matched at one end of the junction; a read error may be the cause. This rearrangement joins TRBV7-6 to TRBJ2-5; a weak D match, TRBD2 (6 bases). Germline-derived CDR1 and CDR2 are SGHVS and FNYEAQ. This CDR3 is 12 amino acids long. The CDR3 is CSSSLSRDTQYF. DNA for the CDR3: TGTTCCAGCAGCTTATCGCGGGATACCCAGTACTTC.

The table lists this clone with many counts. The chain combines TRBV11-3 with TRBJ2-1; TRBD2 is a possible D gene (6 bases). This CDR3 region has 12 residues. V was clipped by 3 bases and J by 10 bases, with 10 bases between them. Germline V gene data show CDR1 as SGHNT and CDR2 as YENEEA. In nucleotides, the CDR3 is TGTGCCAGCAGCTTGAATGCGGGGGAGCAGTTCTTC. It is translated as CASSLNAGEQFF.

This clone has only a few counts. The V and J genes are TRBV12-3 or TRBV12-4 and TRBJ1-2, with no clear D. The CDR3 is made up of 11 amino acids. V was clipped by 5 bases and J by 8 bases, with 9 bases between them. The CDR3 DNA reads TGTGCCAGCAGTCGCCAAGCAGGCTACACCTTC. Translating it yields CASSRQAGYTF.

A note on this clone: Germline is not matched at one junction end, which may reflect a read error. This chain connects TRBV27 to TRBJ1-4, with D unclear. The germline V gene has CDR1 MNHEY and CDR2 SMNVEV (reference sequence). The CDR3 is 14 residues long. The CDR3 here is CASSPRAHNEKLFF. Here the CDR3 DNA reads TGTGCCAGCAGTCCTCGGGCCCATAATGAAAAACTGTTTTTC.

This clone was seen at least ten times. This rearrangement joins TRBV2 to TRBJ2-1, with 8 positions matching TRBD1. CDR3 length: 14 amino acids. The V gene's germline CDR1 is SNHLY and CDR2 FYNNEI. V shed 6 bases and J 5 bases; nucleotides not matched to a gene: 6. Here the CDR3 DNA reads TGTGCCAGCAGCGGACAGGGTGGAGACAATGAGCAGTTCTTC. It translates to CASSGQGGDNEQFF.